The 25 T cell receptor beta chains given below trace back to one sample, sequenced in a study of shared clonotypes between healthy human individuals. Sequencing used immunoSEQ multiplex PCR; TCRdb keeps in-frame clones, though not all of them. The sample yields about 680,000 clones, roughly 70% seen once. Sequenced sample: memory CD4+ T cells sorted from blood. This sample's subset: CD45RA-negative fraction. These receptors originate from a woman in her twenties or thirties in good health.

The rearrangement links TRBV4-1 to TRBJ2-3; 10 nucleotides line up with TRBD2. Germline V gene sequence: CDR1 MGHRA, CDR2 YSYEKL. The CDR3 loop spans 17 amino acids. The junction had 6 bases not matched to a gene; V was cut back by 0 bases and J by 3 bases. CDR3 sequence: CASSQETSGIGTDTQYF. CDR3 nucleotides: TGCGCCAGCAGCCAAGAAACTAGCGGGATAGGGACAGATACGCAGTATTTT.

The DNA for the CDR3 is TGTGCCAGCAGTGCTAGCGGGAGGTCCCCAACCGAGCAGTACTTC. Its protein is CASSASGRSPTEQYF. The chain joins TRBV6-5 to TRBJ2-7; 11 nucleotides align to TRBD2. Looked up from germline, CDR1 is MNHEY and CDR2 is SVGAGI. The CDR3 covers 15 residues. V lost 5 bases to trimming and J lost 6 bases; unmatched junction nucleotides: 9.

The genes are TRBV4-2 and TRBJ2-4; the D call may be TRBD1 or TRBD2 (5 bases each). V lost 4 bases to trimming and J lost 3 bases, with 10 bases between them. The CDR3 extends over 14 amino acids. Germline lookup yields CDR1 LGHNA and CDR2 YNFKEQ. Written as DNA, the CDR3 is TGTGCCAGCAGCCCGGGACGGCTCAAAAACATTCAGTACTTC. This gives the protein CASSPGRLKNIQYF.

The V gene is TRBV6-6, the J gene TRBJ2-5; maybe TRBD2 (6 bases). CDR3 length: 15 residues. Germline values: CDR1 MNHNY, CDR2 SVGAGI (reference sequence). With 0 bases removed from V and 5 bases from J, the gap between germline ends came to 13 bases. CDR3 amino acids: CASSYSSSGRETQYF. The CDR3 nucleotides are TGTGCCAGCAGTTACTCGAGTTCAGGGAGGGAGACCCAGTACTTC.

The J gene is TRBJ2-2, the V gene TRBV5-1, with 13 bases that match TRBD2. This CDR3 is 19 amino acids long. V lost 3 bases, J lost 3 bases, and 11 bases stayed unmatched. Germline-derived CDR1 and CDR2 are SGHRS and YFSETQ. This CDR3 reads CASSYKSLAGGPYTGELFF. CDR3 nucleotides: TGCGCCAGCAGCTACAAATCACTAGCGGGAGGGCCATACACCGGGGAGCTGTTTTTT.

The sample holds many counts of this clone. The rearrangement uses TRBV27 and TRBJ2-2; the D gene is possibly TRBD2 (5 bases). The CDR3 covers 17 residues. From germline, CDR1 is MNHEY and CDR2 SMNVEV (reference sequence). Trimming removed 3 bases at V and 0 bases at J, with 14 bases between. In DNA form, the CDR3 reads TGTGCCAGCAGTTTTCACCGGACTGGGACGAACACCGGGGAGCTGTTTTTT. It translates to CASSFHRTGTNTGELFF.

This clone came up a few times. This chain uses TRBV7-2 with TRBJ2-2; D uncertain. This CDR3 contains 13 residues. CDR1 SGHTA and CDR2 FQGNSA come from the germline V gene. Trimming shortened V by 3 bases and J by 7 bases, and 9 bases separated the two germline ends. CDR3 amino acids: CASSFASIGELFF. CDR3 bases: TGTGCCAGCAGCTTTGCTAGTATCGGGGAGCTGTTTTTT. The full variable domain, completed using reference TRBV7-2 and TRBJ2-2, is GAGVSQSPSNKVTEKGKDVELRCDPISGHTALYWYRQSLGQGLEFLIYFQGNSAPDKSGLPSDRFSAERTGGSVSTLTIQRTQQEDSAVYLCASSFASIGELFFGEGSRLTVL.

This clone was seen once. The chain uses TRBV21-1 and TRBJ1-2; TRBD1, the table's D call, was not compared with the DNA. TRBV21-1 is classified as a pseudogene. There are 17 residues in the CDR3. The CDR3, as DNA: TGTGCCAGCAGCAAAAGGGCGACCGACAGGCACCGGGATGGCTACACCTTC. Translation: CASSKRATDRHRDGYTF.

The V call is TRBV7-3, the J call TRBJ2-3, with D maybe TRBD2 (5 bases). CDR1 and CDR2 (germline): SGHTA, FQGTGA. The ends were cut back, 0 bases at V and 5 bases at J, with 12 bases in the middle. The CDR3 covers 15 residues. CDR3 nucleotides: TGTGCCAGCAGCTTAACGATTGATGAGGGAGATACGCAGTATTTT. Residues: CASSLTIDEGDTQYF.

This chain connects TRBV5-1 to TRBJ1-4; D may be TRBD1 (6 bases). This CDR3 has 13 amino acids. Germline V gives CDR1 SGHRS, CDR2 YFSETQ. Trimming removed 4 bases at V and 5 bases at J, with 9 bases between. CDR3 sequence reads: CASSGDINEKLFF. CDR3 bases: TGCGCCAGCAGCGGGGACATAAATGAAAAACTGTTTTTT.

The gene calls are TRBV7-8 and TRBJ2-5; 13 bases align to TRBD2. Germline lookup yields CDR1 SGHVS and CDR2 FQNEAQ. The CDR3 extends over 14 amino acids. The V and J ends lost 5 bases and 5 bases, in that order; junction bases with no gene match: 2. The CDR3 DNA follows: TGTGCCAGCAGCCGGACTAGCGGGAGTGAGACCCAGTACTTC. Residues: CASSRTSGSETQYF. The full variable domain, completed using reference TRBV7-8 and TRBJ2-5, is GAGVSQSPRYKVAKRGQDVALRCDPISGHVSLFWYQQALGQGPEFLTYFQNEAQLDKSGLPSDRFFAERPEGSVSTLKIQRTQQEDSAVYLCASSRTSGSETQYFGPGTRLLVL.

The CDR3 is CASSARQDRVGGELFF. The CDR3 region has the DNA TGTGCCAGCAGCGCGAGACAGGACAGGGTCGGTGGGGAGCTGTTTTTT. The V and J genes are TRBV9 and TRBJ2-2, with TRBD1 identical over 8 bases. The CDR3 is 16 amino acids. Per germline, CDR1 SGDLS and CDR2 YYNGEE. V shed 3 bases and J 8 bases; nucleotides not matched to a gene: 12.

The chain employs TRBV6-5 and TRBJ1-1, with a possible D match to TRBD1 (6 bases). CDR1 is MNHEY and CDR2 is SVGAGI in the germline V gene. Deletions cut 9 bases from V and 7 bases from J, with 12 bases between. This CDR3 comprises 11 residues. CDR3: CASTGFVEAFF. The CDR3 bases are TGTGCCAGTACAGGGTTTGTTGAAGCTTTCTTT.

This chain joins TRBV15 and TRBJ1-2, with 12 bases identical to TRBD1. The CDR3 loop spans 18 amino acids. Germline V CDR1 and CDR2: LNHNV, YYDKDF (reference sequence). Germline trimming cut 1 base from V and 6 bases from J; bases unmatched to any gene: 12. The CDR3 DNA reads TGTGCCACCAGCAGAGGTGGGACAGGGGGCTTAGTGTCGGATGGCTACACCTTC. Protein: CATSRGGTGGLVSDGYTF.

This chain uses TRBV5-1 with TRBJ2-7; 12 bases agree with TRBD2. Germline V lookup: CDR1 SGHRS, CDR2 YFSETQ. The CDR3 covers 16 residues. The V segment lost 4 bases and the J segment 4 bases; nucleotides outside the gene matches: 9. The CDR3 DNA follows: TGCGCCAGCAGCCTGATACTGGGGACTAGCGGGTACGAGCAGTACTTC. This codes for CASSLILGTSGYEQYF. Variable domain in full (rest from reference TRBV5-1 and TRBJ2-7): KAGVTQTPRYLIKTRGQQVTLSCSPISGHRSVSWYQQTPGQGLQFLFEYFSETQRNKGNFPGRFSGRQFSNSRSEMNVSTLELGDSALYLCASSLILGTSGYEQYFGPGTRLTVT.

The chain has TRBV7-2 and TRBJ2-5; TRBD1 agrees at 9 bases. V trimming: 5 bases; J trimming: 4 bases; junction bases outside the gene matches: 5. The CDR3 has 14 amino acids. CDR1 SGHTA and CDR2 FQGNSA come from the germline V gene. CDR3 coding DNA: TGTGCCAGCAGCCTAGGGACAGGGCGAGAGACCCAGTACTTC. Its translation: CASSLGTGRETQYF.

This chain joins TRBV18 and TRBJ2-1, with 10 bases identical to TRBD1. V lost 5 bases to trimming and J lost 5 bases; unmatched junction nucleotides: 9. The CDR3 contains 16 residues. Germline V gene data show CDR1 as KGHSH and CDR2 as LQKENI. The CDR3 protein is CASSSQPGQGNNEQFF. The DNA for the CDR3 is TGTGCCAGCTCATCCCAACCGGGACAGGGGAACAATGAGCAGTTCTTC.

The chain combines TRBV25-1 with TRBJ1-6; 7 bases match TRBD1. Germline V lookup: CDR1 MGHDK, CDR2 SYGVNS. The V segment lost 3 bases and the J segment 9 bases; nucleotides outside the gene matches: 5. The CDR3 length is 14 residues. CDR3 in amino acids: CASSDGGGASPLHF. DNA for the CDR3: TGTGCCAGCAGTGATGGAGGGGGCGCTTCACCCCTCCACTTT. Full variable domain (rest looked up from reference TRBV25-1 and TRBJ1-6): EADIYQTPRYLVIGTGKKITLECSQTMGHDKMYWYQQDPGMELHLIHYSYGVNSTEKGDLSSESTVSRIRTEHFPLTLESARPSHTSQYLCASSDGGGASPLHFGNGTRLTVT.

This sequence joins TRBV13 and TRBJ1-2, with D unresolved. The CDR3 runs to 14 residues. Trimming pared 3 bases from V and 7 bases from J, leaving 15 bases between. Germline V gene sequence: CDR1 PRHDT, CDR2 FYEKMQ (reference sequence). The CDR3, as DNA: TGTGCCAGCAGCTTGCGGGGTGCTATGGTTGGCTACACCTTC. Encoded protein: CASSLRGAMVGYTF.

In the case of this clone: This sequence may be a read error, since a much larger clone differs from it by one base. This sequence joins TRBV2 and TRBJ2-5, with 8 bases fitting TRBD2. With the DNA end fitting TRBJ2-7 better, the J assignment may be wrong. CDR3 length: 13 residues. From germline, CDR1 is SNHLY and CDR2 FYNNEI. The CDR3 is CASSLTSDYEQYF. CDR3 in DNA: TGTGCCAGCAGCTTGACTAGCGACTACGAGCAGTACTTC.

This clone was observed a handful of times. The rearrangement uses TRBV12-2 and TRBJ1-5; TRBD1, the D gene given by the table, was not confirmed from the DNA. TRBV12-2 is an annotated pseudogene. This CDR3 region has 14 residues. CDR3 sequence (DNA): TGTGCAAGTCGACACGGGACAGGCAATCAGCCCCAGCATTTT. This gives the protein CASRHGTGNQPQHF.

This clone was counted only a few times. The chain carries TRBV2 and TRBJ2-7; the D gene is possibly TRBD2 (5 bases). Germline CDR1 SNHLY, CDR2 FYNNEI. Trimming took off 6 bases at V and 0 bases at J, with 12 bases between the two ends. The CDR3 has 14 amino acids. The CDR3 DNA follows: TGTGCCAGCAGCGAGGATGGGAGCTCCTACGAGCAGTACTTC. Its protein is CASSEDGSSYEQYF.

With respect to this clone: This specimen includes other DNA sequences encoding the same CDR3. The chain recombines TRBV2 with TRBJ2-5, with 8 bases identical to TRBD1. The CDR3 loop spans 14 amino acids. V lost 5 bases and J lost 1; bases outside the gene matches: 3. The germline V gene has CDR1 SNHLY and CDR2 FYNNEI. In DNA form, the CDR3 reads TGTGCCAGCAGTTCCGGACAGGGCCAAGAGACCCAGTACTTC. It codes for CASSSGQGQETQYF.

The chain recombines TRBV10-3 with TRBJ2-2; D unresolved. Deletions cut 0 bases from V and 0 bases from J, with 8 bases between. The germline gives CDR1 ENHRY, CDR2 SYGVKD. This CDR3 has 16 amino acids. CDR3 DNA: TGTGCCATCAGTGAGTCTTCGGCGACGAACACCGGGGAGCTGTTTTTT. It translates to CAISESSATNTGELFF.

The chain has TRBV5-1 and TRBJ2-2; possibly TRBD1 for D (6 bases). CDR3 length: 17 amino acids. CDR1 SGHRS and CDR2 YFSETQ come from the germline V gene. The V and J ends lost 0 bases and 1 base respectively, with 13 bases between them. In nucleotides, the CDR3 is TGCGCCAGCAGCTTGGGAAGGACAGCCTTGAACACCGGGGAGCTGTTTTTT. Its translation: CASSLGRTALNTGELFF.